This T cell receptor (beta chain) appears in the sequencing data of a study of blood T cell repertoires in COVID-19. About the study: PBMCs, B-cell-depleted T cells, or T cells provided the cDNA or gDNA that made up the material.

Germline trimming cut 7 bases from V and 1 base from J; bases unmatched to any gene: 6. The CDR3 runs to 14 residues. CDR1 and CDR2 (germline): LGHDT, YNNKEL (reference sequence). Authors' processing steps: Cell counts per sample came from amplifying reference gene primers. Clones were read by immunoSEQ multiplex PCR, and TCRdb kept only the in-frame ones, dropping some. V and J calls and clone size are copied from that table; D and trimming were computed from the DNA. Of approximately 68,000 clones in the sample, 75% to 85% are singletons; the top ten hold 6% to 7%. This clone has only a few counts. The source is a woman aged 60-70 years with acute or convalescent COVID-19. The chain couples TRBV3-1 (or the pseudogene TRBV3-2) to TRBJ2-7; 8 nucleotides line up with TRBD2. Sequenced input: peripheral blood. The DNA for the CDR3 is TGTGCCAGCACCCGGGGGGGACAATCCTACGAGCAGTACTTC. Protein: CASTRGGQSYEQYF.